This TCR beta chain was retrieved from a study of vaccination effects on CD4 cells after COVID-19. Study results and limitations: The study found marked clonal contraction of infection- and vaccine-induced clones late after vaccination. Convalescent patients numbered few in the study; early post-infection timepoints were missing entirely. Just 1 of 255 vaccine-induced clones in healthy recipients was cross-reactive.

Germline lookup yields CDR1 GTSNPN and CDR2 SVGIG (reference sequence). V lost 0 bases to trimming and J lost 5 bases; unmatched junction nucleotides: 5. The CDR3 is made up of 14 amino acids. The culture ran for roughly 10 days before CD4+ T cells were isolated. Every participant took two doses of the BNT162b2 or mRNA-1273 vaccine. Nucleocapsid antibodies stayed negative before and after vaccination, showing no earlier SARS-CoV-2 infection. Worth noting for this clone: The antigen is not known.

Sequencing used immunoSEQ multiplex PCR; TCRdb keeps in-frame clones, though not all of them. The sample has about 8,900 clones; around 76% are singletons. This receptor was obtained from a human donor who received a COVID-19 vaccine. The sample consisted of CD4+ T cells from PBMCs cultured without peptide, taken after COVID-19 vaccination. V is TRBV30 and J is TRBJ1-1; 8 bases agree with TRBD1. The CDR3: CAWSVLRGPTEAFF. CDR3 in DNA: TGTGCCTGGAGTGTACTCAGGGGGCCAACTGAAGCTTTCTTT.